This T cell receptor beta chain was captured by sequencing in a study of post-analysis software for immune sequencing data. As for the study in general: Included courses were relapsing-remitting and secondary progressive multiple sclerosis; progressive-relapsing multiple sclerosis was also included. Study outcomes and limitations: A significant reduction in normalized Chao1 diversity was observed in multiple sclerosis patients versus controls. Samples made in the same batch grouped tightly together by F measure.

A remark on this clonotype: The antigen remains unidentified.

The TCR beta cDNA libraries contained unique molecular identifiers. Between roughly 1 and 10 million T cells gave rise to roughly 0.5 million cDNA molecules. TCRdb called the PCR reads again in MiXCR, with one record for every CDR3 protein. In the table there are fewer than 600,000 distinct CDR3 sequences, around 40% of which are singletons. The sequencing sample was made of blood. This receptor was obtained from a girl aged 5-17 years with multiple sclerosis.

CDR3 nucleotide sequence: TGTGCCACCAGCAAGCCCCAAAGGGCCAGTGAGCAGTTCTTC. It translates to CATSKPQRASEQFF. This chain links TRBV15 with TRBJ2-1; D is ambiguous. Deletions cut 4 bases from V and 9 bases from J, with 16 bases between. The germline gives CDR1 LNHNV, CDR2 YYDKDF (reference sequence). The CDR3 runs 14 residues.